This T cell receptor (beta chain) was found in a study of CD8+CD57+ T cells in acquired aplastic anemia. The authors sequenced patients whose flow cytometry had shown CD8+CD57+ cell expansion. Patients had received no therapy at the time of blood sampling. The table lists this clonotype with a few counts. Its antigen is as yet unknown. At one end the junction does not follow the germline gene, possibly because of a read error. Germline loops: CDR1 SGHRS, CDR2 YFSETQ. There are 14 residues in the CDR3. The template used for profiling TCR beta VDJ and CDR3 was genomic DNA. TCRdb recomputed calls from the reads with MiXCR, one row per CDR3 protein. This sample carries 400,000 to 600,000 distinct CDR3 sequences, 25% to 40% of them seen once, and the ten largest clones take 0.7% to 1%. Whole-study results and caveats: Nearly 30 CD8+ CDR3 sequences were shared between patients and controls.

Sequences were obtained from sorted CD4+, CD8+, or CD8+CD57+ T cells (not recorded which) from PBMCs. The chain uses TRBV5-1 and TRBJ1-1, with D uncertain. The clonotype originates from a human donor with aplastic anemia. DNA for the CDR3: TGCGCCAGCAGCTCCCAGACCGTGAACGCTGAAGCTTTCTTT. Protein: CASSSQTVNAEAFF.